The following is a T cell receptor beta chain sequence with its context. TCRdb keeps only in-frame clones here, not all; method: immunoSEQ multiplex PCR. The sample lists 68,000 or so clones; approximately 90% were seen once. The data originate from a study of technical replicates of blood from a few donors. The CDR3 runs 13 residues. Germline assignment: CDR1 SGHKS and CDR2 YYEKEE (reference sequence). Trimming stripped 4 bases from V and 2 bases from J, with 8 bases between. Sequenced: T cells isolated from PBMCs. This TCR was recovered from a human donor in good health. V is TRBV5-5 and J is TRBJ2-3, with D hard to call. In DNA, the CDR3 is TGTGCCAGCAGCCTAGACCCCACAGATACGCAGTATTTT. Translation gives CASSLDPTDTQYF. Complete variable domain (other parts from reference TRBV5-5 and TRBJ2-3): DAGVTQSPTHLIKTRGQQVTLRCSPISGHKSVSWYQQVLGQGPQFIFQYYEKEERGRGNFPDRFSARQFPNYSSELNVNALLLGDSALYLCASSLDPTDTQYFGPGTRLTVL.